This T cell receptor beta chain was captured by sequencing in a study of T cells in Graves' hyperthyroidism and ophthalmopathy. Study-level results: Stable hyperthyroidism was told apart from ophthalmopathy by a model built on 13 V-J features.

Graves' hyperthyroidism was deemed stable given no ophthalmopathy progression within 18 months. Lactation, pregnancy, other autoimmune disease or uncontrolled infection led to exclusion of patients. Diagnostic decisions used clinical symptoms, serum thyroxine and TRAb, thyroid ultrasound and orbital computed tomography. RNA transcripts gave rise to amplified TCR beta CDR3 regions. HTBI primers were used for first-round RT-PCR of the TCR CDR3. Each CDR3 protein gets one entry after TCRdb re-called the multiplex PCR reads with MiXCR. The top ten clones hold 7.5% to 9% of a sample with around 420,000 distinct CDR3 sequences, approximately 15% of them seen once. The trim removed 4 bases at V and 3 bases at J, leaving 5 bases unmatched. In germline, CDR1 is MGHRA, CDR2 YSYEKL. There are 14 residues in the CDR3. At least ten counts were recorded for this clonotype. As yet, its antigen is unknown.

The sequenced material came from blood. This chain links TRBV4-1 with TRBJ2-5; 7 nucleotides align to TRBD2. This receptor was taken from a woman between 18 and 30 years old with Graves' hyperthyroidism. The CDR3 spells CASSRAGTEETQYF. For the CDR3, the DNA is TGCGCCAGCAGCCGAGCGGGGACCGAAGAGACCCAGTACTTC.